The 15 T cell receptor beta chains reported below all come from one sample, sequenced in a study of PD-L1 blockade in urothelial cancer. Time point reported: pretreatment peripheral blood. Sequencing was performed with immunoSEQ multiplex PCR; in TCRdb, only in-frame clones are kept and a portion is missing. The sample lists tens of thousands of clones; roughly 82% were seen once. Source: PBMCs, taken around atezolizumab (anti-PD-L1) treatment. Every receptor here comes from a man in his sixties with urothelial cancer.

By proportion, this clone is medium-sized. This chain links TRBV30 with TRBJ2-7, with TRBD1 matching 8 bases. V was clipped by 1 base and J by 1 base; unmatched bases: 3. The CDR3 length is 14 residues. Germline V gene lookup returns CDR1 GTSNPN and CDR2 SVGIG (reference sequence). Written as DNA, the CDR3 is TGTGCCTGGAGTGGGGGACAGGAATCCTACGAGCAGTACTTC. This codes for CAWSGGQESYEQYF.

The V gene is TRBV11-2, the J gene TRBJ2-7, with 7 bases identical to TRBD1. The CDR3 totals 14 residues. With V trimmed by 5 bases and J by 0 bases, 4 bases remained unmatched. The germline V gene encodes CDR1 SGHAT and CDR2 FQNNGV. The CDR3 loop is CASSKTGTSYEQYF. The CDR3 nucleotides are TGTGCCAGCAGCAAGACAGGGACCTCCTACGAGCAGTACTTC.

The chain has TRBV18 and TRBJ1-2; possible D gene TRBD1, 6 bases. The CDR3 is 15 residues long. Trimming stripped 0 bases from V and 4 bases from J, with 12 bases between. Germline CDR1 reads KGHSH; CDR2 reads LQKENI. The DNA of the CDR3 is TGTGCCAGCTCACCACCGGACCGGGGGGCCTATGGCTACACCTTC. Protein: CASSPPDRGAYGYTF. Complete variable domain (other parts from reference TRBV18 and TRBJ1-2): NAGVMQNPRHLVRRRGQEARLRCSPMKGHSHVYWYRQLPEEGLKFMVYLQKENIIDESGMPKERFSAEFPKEGPSILRIQQVVRGDSAAYFCASSPPDRGAYGYTFGSGTRLTVV.

This chain joins TRBV6-1 and TRBJ2-4; TRBD2 is a possible D gene (5 bases). CDR1 and CDR2 (germline): MNHNS, SASEGT. The CDR3 totals 15 residues. V was shortened by 8 bases and J by 3 bases, with 17 bases between the two germline ends. The CDR3 nucleotides are TGTGCCAGCGCGGCAGAGAGGGAAGGCAAAAACATTCAGTACTTC. Translating it yields CASAAEREGKNIQYF.

V and J are TRBV7-3 and TRBJ2-2; 12 nucleotides align to TRBD2. Looked up from germline, CDR1 is SGHTA and CDR2 is FQGTGA. After removal of 1 base from V and 6 bases from J, the junction contained 9 bases not matched to a gene. This CDR3 is 18 amino acids long. This chain's CDR3 is CASSLKLAGGADPGELFF. Written as DNA, the CDR3 is TGTGCCAGCAGCTTAAAACTAGCGGGGGGTGCGGATCCCGGGGAGCTGTTTTTT.

The rearrangement uses TRBV12-5 and TRBJ1-6; TRBD1 agrees at 9 bases. This CDR3 has 16 amino acids. Germline V CDR1 and CDR2: LGHNT, FRNRAP. V was pared by 2 bases and J by 9 bases, with 8 bases of the junction left unmatched. CDR3: CASGLPPDRGFSPLHF. CDR3 nucleotides: TGTGCTAGTGGTTTGCCACCAGACAGGGGGTTTTCACCCCTCCACTTT.

This chain uses TRBV5-4 with TRBJ1-4, with a tentative D call TRBD1 (5 bases). CDR1 and CDR2 (germline): SGHNT, YYREEE (reference sequence). Trimming cost V 4 bases and J 8 bases, with 15 bases left between them. The CDR3 is 14 amino acids. Written as DNA, the CDR3 is TGTGCCAGCAGCATGACGGGGGTTGGAGAAAAACTGTTTTTT. This gives the protein CASSMTGVGEKLFF.

The V and J genes are TRBV5-4 and TRBJ2-2; possibly TRBD1 for D (5 bases). Trimming stripped 3 bases from V and 1 base from J, with 13 bases between. Germline assignment: CDR1 SGHNT and CDR2 YYREEE (reference sequence). CDR3 length equals 16 residues. CDR3 coding DNA: TGTGCCAGCAGCTCGCCGTGGCAGGGGAACACCGGGGAGCTGTTTTTT. Residues: CASSSPWQGNTGELFF.

This clone is a singleton in its sample. The rearrangement links TRBV7-2 to TRBJ1-5; 9 positions agree with TRBD1. Trimming cost V 3 bases and J 6 bases; bases outside gene matches: 6. Germline V gene data show CDR1 as SGHTA and CDR2 as FQGNSA. The CDR3 is 15 residues long. CDR3 nucleotides: TGTGCCAGCAGCTTGGGACAGGGTCGATTTCAGCCCCAGCATTTT. Amino acid sequence: CASSLGQGRFQPQHF. Combining the CDR3 with reference TRBV7-2 and TRBJ1-5 gives the whole variable domain GAGVSQSPSNKVTEKGKDVELRCDPISGHTALYWYRQSLGQGLEFLIYFQGNSAPDKSGLPSDRFSAERTGGSVSTLTIQRTQQEDSAVYLCASSLGQGRFQPQHFGDGTRLSIL.

V is TRBV7-2 and J is TRBJ1-5; 7 bases are shared with TRBD1. CDR3 length equals 14 residues. CDR1 is SGHTA, CDR2 FQGNSA, per germline. J lost 4 bases, V lost 3 bases, and 3 bases had no gene match. CDR3 coding DNA: TGTGCCAGCAGCTTTCAACAGGGGAATCAGCCCCAGCATTTT. It yields the protein CASSFQQGNQPQHF.

The chain uses TRBV30 and TRBJ2-7; 8 bases align to TRBD1. Germline lookup yields CDR1 GTSNPN and CDR2 SVGIG (reference sequence). With V trimmed by 5 bases and J by 1 base, 1 base remained unmatched. The CDR3 consists of 12 residues. CDR3 DNA sequence: TGTGCCTGGCGGGACAGGTCCTACGAGCAGTACTTC. Protein product: CAWRDRSYEQYF.

This chain links TRBV6-5 with TRBJ2-5; D gene unclear. Trimming removed 5 bases from V and 0 bases from J, with 10 bases in between. CDR1 is MNHEY and CDR2 is SVGAGI in the germline V gene. The CDR3 length is 14 residues. CDR3 sequence (DNA): TGTGCCAGCAGTACCCCGACAAACCAAGAGACCCAGTACTTC. As protein: CASSTPTNQETQYF.

The V call is TRBV10-2, the J call TRBJ1-5, with TRBD1 matching 7 bases. The germline V gene encodes CDR1 WSHSY and CDR2 SAAADI. The CDR3 has 14 amino acids. The junction had 5 bases not matched to a gene; V was cut back by 4 bases and J by 5 bases. Here the CDR3 DNA reads TGCGCCAGCAGTGGACAGGGAGTACATCAGCCCCAGCATTTT. Its protein is CASSGQGVHQPQHF.

The V gene is TRBV6-5, the J gene TRBJ2-1; 10 nucleotides align to TRBD1. This CDR3 region has 14 residues. V was pared by 3 bases and J by 6 bases, with 2 bases of the junction left unmatched. The germline CDR1 and CDR2 sequences are MNHEY and SVGAGI. DNA of the CDR3: TGTGCCAGCAGTTATAGGACAGGGGGCAATGAGCAGTTCTTC. This gives the protein CASSYRTGGNEQFF.

V is TRBV10-3 and J is TRBJ2-1; 8 bases align to TRBD1. V was pared by 7 bases and J by 3 bases, with 5 bases of the junction left unmatched. Germline lookup yields CDR1 ENHRY and CDR2 SYGVKD. There are 14 residues in the CDR3. CDR3 sequence: CAIKETGDYNEQFF. CDR3 DNA sequence: TGTGCCATCAAAGAGACAGGGGACTACAATGAGCAGTTCTTC.